Presented here are 16 T cell receptor beta chains from one specimen sequenced in a study of somatic mutations in cytotoxic T cells in rheumatoid arthritis. Some clones are missing from TCRdb's copy, which holds only in-frame ones; the method was immunoSEQ multiplex PCR. Here the sample spans 25,000 to 35,000 clones, 70% to 90% being singletons. The material sequenced was CD8+ T cells sorted from blood. These receptors all stem from an adult with rheumatoid arthritis.

This clone appeared a few times. This chain uses TRBV9 with TRBJ1-1; unclear D gene. The CDR3 runs to 11 residues. CDR1 and CDR2 from the germline V gene are SGDLS and YYNGEE. Between the trimmed V and J ends, which lost 4 bases and 5 bases, there was a span of 6 bases. CDR3 region: CASSIGTEAFF. In DNA, the CDR3 is TGTGCCAGCAGCATCGGGACTGAAGCTTTCTTT.

This clone was seen once. In nucleotides, the CDR3 is TGTGCCAGCACCGAATCGGGGTCCAGTCAGCCCCAGCATTTT. This gives the protein CASTESGSSQPQHF. The chain recombines TRBV27 with TRBJ1-5; D remains ambiguous. Between the trimmed V and J ends, which lost 7 bases and 6 bases, there was a span of 16 bases. CDR1 MNHEY and CDR2 SMNVEV come from the germline V gene (reference sequence). The CDR3 extends over 14 amino acids.

The rearrangement joins TRBV12-5 to TRBJ2-7; D call uncertain. The germline CDR1 and CDR2 sequences are LGHNT and FRNRAP. The CDR3 contains 14 residues. Trimming stripped 1 base from V and 0 bases from J, with 7 bases between. In DNA, the CDR3 is TGTGCTAGTGGTTTGGACAGTGACTCCTACGAGCAGTACTTC. This codes for CASGLDSDSYEQYF.

This clone has a single count. V gene TRBV13 combines with J gene TRBJ2-1; D not resolved. CDR1 PRHDT and CDR2 FYEKMQ come from the germline V gene (reference sequence). The ends were cut back, 0 bases at V and 0 bases at J, with 12 bases in the middle. The CDR3 covers 17 residues. CDR3 residues: CASSLGVPVSSYNEQFF. CDR3 bases: TGTGCCAGCAGCTTAGGTGTCCCGGTGAGCTCCTACAATGAGCAGTTCTTC.

The chain has TRBV9 and TRBJ2-3; 10 bases are shared with TRBD2. Germline values: CDR1 SGDLS, CDR2 YYNGEE. The CDR3 is made up of 15 amino acids. V lost 1 base and J lost 5; bases outside the gene matches: 4. The CDR3 bases are TGTGCCAGCAGCGTAAGCGGGGGGGCCATAGATACGCAGTATTTT. It translates to CASSVSGGAIDTQYF. The variable domain in full, with the rest retrieved from reference TRBV9 and TRBJ2-3, is DSGVTQTPKHLITATGQRVTLRCSPRSGDLSVYWYQQSLDQGLQFLIQYYNGEERAKGNILERFSAQQFPDLHSELNLSSLELGDSALYFCASSVSGGAIDTQYFGPGTRLTVL.

The chain recombines TRBV7-6 with TRBJ2-5; D uncertain. V dropped 5 bases and J dropped 5 bases, with 9 bases sitting between them. Germline loops: CDR1 SGHVS, CDR2 FNYEAQ. The CDR3 spans 12 residues. Here the CDR3 reads CASSPSRETQYF. In DNA form, the CDR3 reads TGTGCCAGCAGCCCCAGTCGGGAGACCCAGTACTTC.

The V gene is TRBV11-3, the J gene TRBJ2-7, with TRBD1 matching over 10 bases. The CDR3 consists of 15 residues. V was pared by 5 bases and J by 4 bases, with 8 bases of the junction left unmatched. Germline CDR1 and CDR2: SGHNT and YENEEA. Here the CDR3 DNA reads TGTGCCAGCAGCCTCCAGACAGGGGGCTTATACGAGCAGTACTTC. Protein product: CASSLQTGGLYEQYF.

V and J are TRBV27 and TRBJ2-1; D not resolved. CDR1 is MNHEY, CDR2 SMNVEV, per germline (reference sequence). Trimming stripped 2 bases from V and 4 bases from J, with 6 bases between. The CDR3 runs 13 residues. CDR3 protein: CASSLDTYNEQFF. CDR3 in DNA: TGTGCCAGCAGTTTAGACACTTACAATGAGCAGTTCTTC.

The genes are TRBV15 and TRBJ1-5, with 9 bases fitting TRBD1. The CDR3 has 13 amino acids. V lost 8 bases and J lost 5; bases outside the gene matches: 4. The germline V gene encodes CDR1 LNHNV and CDR2 YYDKDF (reference sequence). Here the CDR3 reads CATGTGLYQPQHF. For the CDR3, the DNA is TGTGCCACCGGGACAGGGTTGTATCAGCCCCAGCATTTT.

The rearrangement links TRBV6-5 to TRBJ2-7, with D tentatively TRBD1 (6 bases). CDR3 length equals 11 residues. Trimming cost V 7 bases and J 6 bases, with 10 bases left between them. CDR1 and CDR2 from the germline V gene are MNHEY and SVGAGI. The CDR3 DNA reads as TGTGCCAGCAAAGAGGGGGTCGAGCAGTACTTC. Its translation is CASKEGVEQYF.

Written as DNA, the CDR3 is TGTGCCAGCAGCTTCAATGAGCAGTTCTTC. It encodes CASSFNEQFF. The chain couples TRBV7-9 to TRBJ2-1; D remains unclear. Germline CDR1 SEHNR, CDR2 FQNEAQ (reference sequence). The length of the CDR3 is 10 residues. With 3 bases removed from V and 6 bases from J, the gap between germline ends came to 0 bases.

The V gene is TRBV5-6, the J gene TRBJ1-2; D ambiguous. This CDR3 has 12 amino acids. Trimming left V 1 base short and J 5 bases short, with 6 bases between. Germline V gives CDR1 SGHDT, CDR2 YYEEEE. CDR3: CASSLKGYGYTF. The CDR3 nucleotides read TGTGCCAGCAGCTTGAAAGGGTATGGCTACACCTTC. The whole variable domain, remainder taken from reference TRBV5-6 and TRBJ1-2, is DAGVTQSPTHLIKTRGQQVTLRCSPKSGHDTVSWYQQALGQGPQFIFQYYEEEERQRGNFPDRFSGHQFPNYSSELNVNALLLGDSALYLCASSLKGYGYTFGSGTRLTVV.

The rearrangement uses TRBV6-1 and TRBJ2-7; either TRBD1 or TRBD2 may fit D (5 bases each). Deletions cut 7 bases from V and 0 bases from J, with 10 bases between. CDR1 and CDR2 from the germline V gene are MNHNS and SASEGT. CDR3 length equals 13 residues. CDR3 amino acids: CASTQDFSYEQYF. CDR3 DNA: TGTGCCAGCACACAGGACTTCTCCTACGAGCAGTACTTC.

V gene TRBV7-9 combines with J gene TRBJ2-1; TRBD1 agrees at 9 bases. Germline CDR1 reads SEHNR; CDR2 reads FQNEAQ (reference sequence). The ends lost 5 bases at V and 0 bases at J; junction bases unmatched: 11. This CDR3 is 18 amino acids long. The DNA of the CDR3 is TGTGCCAGCAGCCCCGCCCTGGGACAGGGCAGCTCCTACAATGAGCAGTTCTTC. The encoded protein is CASSPALGQGSSYNEQFF.

The chain links TRBV11-2 to TRBJ2-5, with 8 bases fitting TRBD1. Germline V gene lookup returns CDR1 SGHAT and CDR2 FQNNGV. Trimming cost V 5 bases and J 4 bases; bases outside gene matches: 9. The CDR3 spans 15 residues. CDR3: CASSQGQGPSETQYF. In DNA form, the CDR3 reads TGTGCCAGCAGCCAAGGACAGGGTCCGTCAGAGACCCAGTACTTC.

About this clone itself: Additional DNA sequences in this sample encode the identical CDR3. The gene calls are TRBV5-1 and TRBJ2-1, with 8 positions matching TRBD1. There are 14 residues in the CDR3. V shed 1 base and J 4 bases; nucleotides not matched to a gene: 1. Germline V gene data show CDR1 as SGHRS and CDR2 as YFSETQ. CDR3 DNA: TGCGCCAGCAGCTTGACAGGGGGATACAATGAGCAGTTCTTC. It specifies CASSLTGGYNEQFF.